This TCR beta chain was profiled in a study of T cells expressing NK-cell markers. Looking at the study overall: Just one sequenced donor of eight was HCMV-seronegative, while seven were seropositive. General study points: Top CD8+ clonotypes included the dominant CD3+CD56+NKG2C+ clonotypes in several donors.

As to this clonotype: Its antigen is still unknown.

TCRdb re-called the 5' RACE reads and gives one entry per CDR3 protein, without DNA. Its clone listing holds 550,000 or so distinct CDR3 sequences. The CDR3 has 13 amino acids. The germline V gene has CDR1 MNHEY and CDR2 SVGAGI. The chain employs TRBV6-5 and TRBJ2-5. The origin of this receptor is a man between 18 and 29 years old in good health. Sample: blood T cells: a sorted CD56 or NKG2C T cell subset, CD4+ or CD8+ T cells, or bulk PBMC T cells (not recorded which). This chain's CDR3 is CASSYQAKETQYF.